The 9 T cell receptor beta chains presented below share a single source sample, sequenced in a study of T-cell memory formation after mild COVID-19. One entry per CDR3 protein results from TCRdb running MiXCR on the 5' RACE reads. The data show about 420,000 distinct CDR3 sequences, less than 25% seen once. Sequences were obtained from PBMCs or a T cell subset sorted from them (not recorded which). These receptors all come from an adult woman who had mild COVID-19 (a few samples of this study predate the infection). Cell type and time point are not known.

This clonotype was detected a few times. This chain connects TRBV12-3 or TRBV12-4 to TRBJ2-7, with D unclear. V gave up 0 bases and J gave up 7 bases, with 16 bases separating them. This CDR3 region has 15 residues. CDR3 sequence reads: CASSLAPRSKGEQYF. DNA for the CDR3: TGTGCCAGCAGTTTAGCCCCCCGGTCGAAAGGGGAGCAGTACTTC.

This clonotype has more than one count but fewer than ten. The genes are TRBV9 and TRBJ2-3; D is unclear. The ends were cut back, 0 bases at V and 4 bases at J, with 6 bases in the middle. The germline CDR1 and CDR2 sequences are SGDLS and YYNGEE. The CDR3 is 13 residues long. CDR3 sequence reads: CASSVVVPDTQYF. CDR3 DNA sequence: TGTGCCAGCAGCGTAGTGGTTCCAGATACGCAGTATTTT.

This sequence joins TRBV5-1 and TRBJ2-7; 9 bases map to TRBD1. The junction had 11 bases not matched to a gene; V was cut back by 2 bases and J by 2 bases. Germline V gives CDR1 SGHRS, CDR2 YFSETQ. The CDR3 is made up of 17 amino acids. The CDR3 DNA reads as TGCGCCAGCAGCTTTGGCGCCGACAGGGGGACCCCCTACGAGCAGTACTTC. Translating gives CASSFGADRGTPYEQYF.

The rearrangement joins TRBV27 to TRBJ2-7; TRBD1 is a possible D gene (7 bases). The V end lost 6 bases, the J end lost 5 bases, and 17 bases lay between the germline ends. CDR1 and CDR2 (germline): MNHEY, SMNVEV (reference sequence). The CDR3 spans 14 residues. CDR3 region: CASSRGGGFHEQYF. The CDR3 DNA is TGTGCCAGCAGCCGCGGAGGGGGCTTCCACGAGCAGTACTTC.

In its sample, this clonotype was seen a few times. V usage is TRBV20-1 and J usage is TRBJ2-1; 7 positions match TRBD2. Losses at the gene ends were 1 base for V and 3 bases for J; bases not matched to a gene: 9. Germline loops: CDR1 DFQATT, CDR2 SNEGSKA (reference sequence). The CDR3 covers 16 residues. As DNA, the CDR3 is TGCAGTGCTAGAGTGCCGACTAGCCCTCTCTACAATGAGCAGTTCTTC. Protein: CSARVPTSPLYNEQFF.

This rearrangement joins TRBV12-3 or TRBV12-4 to TRBJ1-1; D ambiguous. The CDR3 covers 15 residues. Trimming removed 6 bases at V and 6 bases at J, with 20 bases between. The CDR3 loop reads CASSLIEALGAEAFF. In nucleotides, the CDR3 is TGTGCCAGCAGCCTTATCGAAGCCCTCGGGGCTGAAGCTTTCTTT.

V gene TRBV29-1 combines with J gene TRBJ1-2; a weak D match, TRBD1 (5 bases). The CDR3 runs 14 residues. The V gene lost 0 bases and the J gene lost 3 bases, with 11 bases spanning the gap. Germline CDR1 is SQVTM and CDR2 is ANQGSEA. The CDR3 sequence: CSVEDRTGYYGYTF. The CDR3 nucleotides read TGCAGCGTTGAAGATCGAACAGGCTACTATGGCTACACCTTC.

The chain recombines TRBV4-1 with TRBJ1-2, with 9 bases aligning to TRBD1. Germline CDR1 and CDR2: MGHRA and YSYEKL. Trimming at V came to 4 bases and at J to 3 bases, leaving 9 bases not matched to a gene. CDR3 length: 16 amino acids. In nucleotides, the CDR3 is TGCGCCAGCAGCCCAGATAAGGACAGGGGAGACTATGGCTACACCTTC. Its protein is CASSPDKDRGDYGYTF.

This clonotype was counted ten times or more. The rearrangement uses TRBV18 and TRBJ2-5, with a possible D match to TRBD2 (5 bases). The CDR3 runs 13 residues. Germline V CDR1 and CDR2: KGHSH, LQKENI. The V end was cut by 8 bases, the J end by 1 base, with 11 bases between. DNA for the CDR3: TGTGCCAGCAGCTTAGGACTCCAAGAGACCCAGTACTTC. Translating gives CASSLGLQETQYF.